This TCR beta chain was captured by sequencing in a study of OX40 agonist ivuxolimab in advanced cancers. Looking at the study overall: Prior checkpoint blockade (anti-PD-1, anti-PD-L1 or anti-CTLA-4) was permitted; less than 45% had it.

TCRdb's table, derived via immunoSEQ multiplex PCR, lists solely in-frame clones and lacks some. The sample yields approximately 89,000 clones, roughly 85% seen once. The V segment lost 6 bases and the J segment 2 bases; nucleotides outside the gene matches: 3. The CDR3 runs 13 residues. Per the germline V gene, CDR1 is SGHTA and CDR2 is FQGNSA. The sample consisted of CD4+ or CD8+ T cells sorted from blood, taken in a trial of the OX40 agonist ivuxolimab. The TCR was taken from an adult with an advanced solid tumor such as melanoma, head and neck, liver or kidney cancer. This chain joins TRBV7-2 and TRBJ2-7; TRBD2 matches 8 bases. The CDR3 loop reads CASSGRGAYEQYF. Written as DNA, the CDR3 is TGTGCCAGCAGTGGGCGGGGGGCCTACGAGCAGTACTTC.